This entry lists 18 T cell receptor beta chains sequenced from one sample in a study of blood T cell repertoires in COVID-19 (TCRdb year 2020). The library came from the immunoSEQ multiplex PCR assay. The source is immuneACCESS, and TCRdb retained only in-frame sequences with V and J called. Part of the clones is not carried over; for the studies checked, unresolved V genes explain less than half of this, and the remainder is unexplained. This sample gives 200,000 to 300,000 clones in total; 88% of them show up just once. The ten most abundant clones make up 0.99% of the sample. The sequencing input was peripheral blood. These receptors all come from a woman aged 35 to 49 who had recovered from COVID-19.

The chain carries TRBV7-9 and TRBJ2-1; TRBD2 agrees at 7 bases. The CDR3 sequence is 13 residues long. CDR1 SEHNR and CDR2 FQNEAQ come from the germline V gene (reference sequence). J lost 9 bases, V lost 7 bases, and 9 bases had no gene match. This chain's CDR3 is CASTRGGRGEQFF. The CDR3 region has the DNA TGTGCCAGCACCCGAGGTGGGAGGGGTGAGCAGTTCTTC.

The J gene is TRBJ1-2, the V gene TRBV7-9; 8 bases agree with TRBD1. This CDR3 comprises 15 residues. Germline V gene lookup returns CDR1 SEHNR and CDR2 FQNEAQ (reference sequence). V shed 5 bases and J 4 bases; nucleotides not matched to a gene: 9. In DNA, the CDR3 is TGTGCCAGCAGCCCCCCCGGACAGGGTGCCTATGGCTACACCTTC. It yields the protein CASSPPGQGAYGYTF.

This chain connects TRBV18 to TRBJ2-1, with D perhaps TRBD2 (6 bases). Trimming stripped 3 bases from V and 3 bases from J, with 12 bases between. The CDR3 contains 15 residues. The germline CDR1 and CDR2 sequences are KGHSH and LQKENI. The CDR3 coding sequence is TGTGCCAGCTCACCCCAATGGGGGGACTACAATGAGCAGTTCTTC. It translates to CASSPQWGDYNEQFF.

V and J are TRBV9 and TRBJ2-3, with 9 bases matching TRBD1. After removal of 3 bases from V and 5 bases from J, the junction contained 4 bases not matched to a gene. The CDR3 loop spans 14 amino acids. From germline, CDR1 is SGDLS and CDR2 YYNGEE. CDR3 sequence reads: CASSATGGVDTQYF. DNA of the CDR3: TGTGCCAGCAGCGCGACAGGGGGGGTAGATACGCAGTATTTT.

The rearrangement uses TRBV6-2 or TRBV6-3 and TRBJ2-1; 8 bases agree with TRBD1. V lost 0 bases, J lost 8 bases, and 12 bases stayed unmatched. Germline CDR1 is MNHEY and CDR2 is SVGEGT. CDR3 length: 17 residues. The CDR3, as DNA: TGTGCCAGCAGTTACTCGCCGGGACAGGACCCTAGGGATGAGCAGTTCTTC. Its protein product is CASSYSPGQDPRDEQFF.

The J gene is TRBJ2-2, the V gene TRBV5-1; no definite D call. Germline CDR1 reads SGHRS; CDR2 reads YFSETQ. The CDR3 runs to 13 residues. The V gene lost 2 bases and the J gene lost 4 bases, with 6 bases spanning the gap. CDR3 residues: CASSFPRTGELFF. The CDR3 region has the DNA TGCGCCAGCAGCTTCCCTCGCACCGGGGAGCTGTTTTTT.

This clone was seen only a few times. This chain connects TRBV28 to TRBJ1-1, with TRBD1 matching 9 bases. Germline V gene sequence: CDR1 MDHEN, CDR2 SYDVKM. The V and J ends lost 6 bases and 6 bases, in that order; junction bases with no gene match: 8. The CDR3 extends over 14 amino acids. The CDR3, as DNA: TGTGCCAGCAGACCCACAGGGGGCCTGGCTGAAGCTTTCTTT. Translated, it gives CASRPTGGLAEAFF.

This clone was seen just once. A junction end diverges from the germline sequence, so it may reflect a read error. The rearrangement joins TRBV6-4 to TRBJ1-5, with 8 bases identical to TRBD1. The CDR3 has 15 amino acids. Germline CDR1 and CDR2: MRHNA and SNTAGT. CDR3 DNA sequence: TGTGCCAGCAGTGACTCGCGGACAGGGAGAGGAATGGTGGCTTTT. This gives the protein CASSDSRTGRGMVAF.

The chain is built from TRBV20-1 and TRBJ2-7; D is undetermined. The CDR3 covers 14 residues. V was pared by 6 bases and J by 0 bases, with 15 bases between. From germline, CDR1 is DFQATT and CDR2 SNEGSKA (reference sequence). This CDR3 reads CSASGRRHSYEQYV. The CDR3 DNA reads as TGCAGTGCCAGTGGCAGGCGCCACTCCTACGAGCAGTACGTC.

The V call is TRBV6-5, the J call TRBJ1-5; D remains ambiguous. V lost 7 bases and J lost 1, with 8 bases in between. This CDR3 spans 13 amino acids. CDR1 is MNHEY, CDR2 SVGAGI, per germline. The DNA for the CDR3 is TGTGCCAGCAAGCAACAGAGCAATCAGCCCCAGCATTTT. Translating it yields CASKQQSNQPQHF.

The chain carries TRBV7-9 and TRBJ2-7; D gene uncertain. V lost 11 bases to trimming and J lost 0 bases, with 14 bases between them. CDR1 is SEHNR and CDR2 is FQNEAQ in the germline V gene (reference sequence). The CDR3 covers 13 residues. Written as DNA, the CDR3 is TGTGCCTCGTCCGAGAGCGTCTCCTACGAGCAGTACTTC. Amino acids: CASSESVSYEQYF.

V gene TRBV7-6 combines with J gene TRBJ1-1, with D perhaps matching TRBD1 (5 bases). Trimming left V 6 bases short and J 4 bases short, with 15 bases between. Germline assignment: CDR1 SGHVS and CDR2 FNYEAQ. The CDR3 runs 14 residues. The CDR3: CASRLTRGGTEAFF. The CDR3 DNA is TGTGCCAGCAGGCTAACCCGGGGGGGCACTGAAGCTTTCTTT.

The chain uses TRBV5-1 and TRBJ1-1; 8 bases agree with TRBD1. CDR3 length: 14 amino acids. Germline V lookup: CDR1 SGHRS, CDR2 YFSETQ. V gave up 4 bases and J gave up 4 bases; unmatched junction bases: 6. CDR3 DNA sequence: TGCGCCAGCAGCCCACCGGACAGGGTCACTGAAGCTTTCTTT. Translated, it gives CASSPPDRVTEAFF.

V gene TRBV2 combines with J gene TRBJ1-2; 12 nucleotides agree with TRBD1. CDR1 and CDR2 from the germline V gene are SNHLY and FYNNEI. CDR3 size: 15 residues. V gave up 8 bases and J gave up 6 bases; unmatched junction bases: 10. CDR3 protein: CASPRHRDRGHGYTF. The DNA of the CDR3 is TGTGCCAGCCCAAGGCACCGGGACAGGGGGCATGGCTACACCTTC. Full variable domain (outside the CDR3, taken from reference TRBV2 and TRBJ1-2): EPEVTQTPSHQVTQMGQEVILRCVPISNHLYFYWYRQILGQKVEFLVSFYNNEISEKSEIFDDQFSVERPDGSNFTLKIRSTKLEDSAMYFCASPRHRDRGHGYTFGSGTRLTVV.

The genes are TRBV6-4 and TRBJ1-2, with a tentative D call TRBD1 (5 bases). The germline V and J ends were trimmed by 6 bases and 4 bases, with 12 bases remaining between them. CDR3 length equals 13 residues. The germline gives CDR1 MRHNA, CDR2 SNTAGT. The CDR3 DNA reads as TGTGCCAGCAGCCTCGGACACGGCTATGGCTACACCTTC. Its translation: CASSLGHGYGYTF.

In DNA, the CDR3 is TGTGCCAGCAGTGCGTGGCGGGAGCCGCCCACCGGGGAGCTGTTTTTT. It yields the protein CASSAWREPPTGELFF. The chain carries TRBV6-1 and TRBJ2-2; TRBD2 aligns across 7 bases. The CDR3 loop spans 16 amino acids. Germline CDR1 MNHNS, CDR2 SASEGT. V lost 4 bases and J lost 4; bases outside the gene matches: 9.

V usage is TRBV7-2 and J usage is TRBJ1-1, with D tentatively TRBD1 (5 bases). CDR1 is SGHTA and CDR2 is FQGNSA in the germline V gene. Trimming took off 3 bases at V and 2 bases at J, with 13 bases between the two ends. The CDR3 extends over 15 amino acids. The DNA of the CDR3 is TGTGCCAGCAGCTTTGTAGGGGTCCAAAACACTGAAGCTTTCTTT. This encodes CASSFVGVQNTEAFF.

The gene calls are TRBV27 and TRBJ2-4, with D possibly being TRBD1 (6 bases). Deletions cut 0 bases from V and 9 bases from J, with 12 bases between. The germline gives CDR1 MNHEY, CDR2 SMNVEV (reference sequence). The CDR3 length is 14 residues. The CDR3 sequence is CASSLSSGGRIQYF. The CDR3 bases are TGTGCCAGCAGTTTATCGAGTGGGGGCCGCATTCAGTACTTC.